This TCR beta chain stems from a study of blood T cells in healthy people across ages. A second about 6 to 12 cycle PCR used barcoded and J-beta primers. Via MiXCR, TCRdb re-called the 5' RACE reads, giving one row per CDR3 protein. The sample includes fewer than 2,000,000 distinct CDR3 sequences, about two fifths of them seen just once. V was shortened by 2 bases and J by 5 bases, with 10 bases between the two germline ends. The CDR3 is made up of 15 amino acids. The V gene's germline CDR1 is MNHNY and CDR2 SVGAGI (reference sequence). Peripheral blood from each donor was collected in a volume of roughly 9.2 milliliters.

The J gene is TRBJ1-6, the V gene TRBV6-6, with D unclear. The sample comprised blood. This TCR came from a human donor in good health. The chain's CDR3 is CASSYRDLDNSPLHF. CDR3 coding DNA: TGTGCCAGCAGTTACCGGGATCTTGATAATTCACCCCTCCACTTT.